This T cell receptor beta chain appears in the sequencing data of a study of early T cells in non-severe SARS-CoV-2 infection. Trimming took off 4 bases at V and 0 bases at J, with 6 bases between the two ends. This CDR3 has 12 residues. Germline V gene sequence: CDR1 GTSNPN, CDR2 SVGIG (reference sequence). This clonotype was found many times. Each cDNA molecule carried a unique molecular identifier. TCRdb redid the calling of the 5' RACE reads with MiXCR, one entry per CDR3 protein. The repertoire consists of roughly 35,000 distinct CDR3 sequences, with 3.5% to 4% occurring once and the leading ten covering 9% to 10%.

This chain uses TRBV30 with TRBJ1-1, with no clear D. The clonotype was recovered from an adult who was a healthcare worker with PCR-confirmed SARS-CoV-2 infection or an uninfected control (not recorded which). Sequencing used whole blood. For the CDR3, the DNA is TGTGCCTGGACAGACATGAACACTGAAGCTTTCTTT. Its protein is CAWTDMNTEAFF.